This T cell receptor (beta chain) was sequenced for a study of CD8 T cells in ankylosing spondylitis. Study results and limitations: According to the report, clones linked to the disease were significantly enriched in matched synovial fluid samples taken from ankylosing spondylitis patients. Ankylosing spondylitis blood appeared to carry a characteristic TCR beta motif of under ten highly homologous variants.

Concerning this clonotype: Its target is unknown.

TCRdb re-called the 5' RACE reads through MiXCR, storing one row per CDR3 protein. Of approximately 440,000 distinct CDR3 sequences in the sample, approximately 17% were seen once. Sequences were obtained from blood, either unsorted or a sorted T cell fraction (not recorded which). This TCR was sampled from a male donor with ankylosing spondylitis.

The DNA of the CDR3 is TGTGCCAGCAGCTTGAGCAGGGGGAACACTGAAGCTTTCTTT. Translated, it gives CASSLSRGNTEAFF. The chain employs TRBV28 and TRBJ1-1; D may be TRBD1 (6 bases). This CDR3 region has 14 residues. Germline V gene lookup returns CDR1 MDHEN and CDR2 SYDVKM. With 6 bases removed from V and 1 base from J, the gap between germline ends came to 12 bases.